The clone carrying this T cell receptor beta chain was recorded many times. The data were obtained in a study of blood T cell repertoires in COVID-19. About the research overall: Donors in the United States, Italy and Spain gave samples during acute or convalescent COVID-19.

Sequenced by immunoSEQ multiplex PCR; TCRdb stores in-frame clones only, minus some. Here the sample spans around 190,000 clones, about four fifths being singletons. The germline CDR1 and CDR2 sequences are MNHEY and SVGAGI. V lost 6 bases, J lost 0 bases, and 12 bases lay in between. This CDR3 comprises 15 residues. In Seattle, patients joined the study during active infection and were tracked longitudinally. The chain couples TRBV6-5 to TRBJ1-5; the D gene is possibly TRBD1 (6 bases). Material: peripheral blood. This TCR derives from a woman in her forties with COVID-19, enrolled during active disease. CDR3 nucleotide sequence: TGTGCCAGCAGACAGGGTCCGAATAGCAATCAGCCCCAGCATTTT. Its protein is CASRQGPNSNQPQHF.